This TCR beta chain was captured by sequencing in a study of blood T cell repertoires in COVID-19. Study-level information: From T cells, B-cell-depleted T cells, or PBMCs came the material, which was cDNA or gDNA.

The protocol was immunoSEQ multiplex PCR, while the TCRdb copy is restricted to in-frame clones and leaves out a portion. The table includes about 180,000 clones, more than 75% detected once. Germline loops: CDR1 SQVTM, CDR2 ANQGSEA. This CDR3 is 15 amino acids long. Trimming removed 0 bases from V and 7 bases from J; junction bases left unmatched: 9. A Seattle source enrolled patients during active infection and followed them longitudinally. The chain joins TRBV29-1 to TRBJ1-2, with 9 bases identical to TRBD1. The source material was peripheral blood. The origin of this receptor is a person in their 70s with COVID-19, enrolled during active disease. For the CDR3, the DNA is TGCAGCGTTGAAGATCCACCGGACAGGGGTCCTGGCTACACCTTC. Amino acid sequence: CSVEDPPDRGPGYTF.